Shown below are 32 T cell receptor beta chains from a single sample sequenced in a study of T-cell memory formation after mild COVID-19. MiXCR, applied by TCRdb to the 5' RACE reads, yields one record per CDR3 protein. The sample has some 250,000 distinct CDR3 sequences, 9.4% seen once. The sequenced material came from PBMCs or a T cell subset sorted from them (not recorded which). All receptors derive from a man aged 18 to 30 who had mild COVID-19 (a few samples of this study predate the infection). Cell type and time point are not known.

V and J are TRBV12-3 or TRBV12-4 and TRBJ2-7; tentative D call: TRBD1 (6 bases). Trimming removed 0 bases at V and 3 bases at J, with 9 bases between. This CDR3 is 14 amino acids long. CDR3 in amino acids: CASSLADRNYEQYV. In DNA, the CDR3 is TGTGCCAGCAGTTTAGCGGACAGAAACTACGAGCAGTACGTC.

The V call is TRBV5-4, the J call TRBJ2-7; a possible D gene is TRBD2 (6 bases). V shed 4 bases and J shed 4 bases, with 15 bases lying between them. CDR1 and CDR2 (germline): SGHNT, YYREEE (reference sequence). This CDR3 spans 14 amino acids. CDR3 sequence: CASSASGLNYEQYV. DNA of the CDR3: TGTGCCAGCAGCGCGTCGGGACTGAATTACGAGCAGTACGTC.

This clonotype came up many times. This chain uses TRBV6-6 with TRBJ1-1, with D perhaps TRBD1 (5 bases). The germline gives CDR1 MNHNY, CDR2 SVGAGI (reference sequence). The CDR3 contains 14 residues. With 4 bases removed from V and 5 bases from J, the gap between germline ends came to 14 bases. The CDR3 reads CASSLAREGTEAFF. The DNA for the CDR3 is TGTGCCAGCAGTTTAGCCAGGGAGGGGACTGAAGCTTTCTTT.

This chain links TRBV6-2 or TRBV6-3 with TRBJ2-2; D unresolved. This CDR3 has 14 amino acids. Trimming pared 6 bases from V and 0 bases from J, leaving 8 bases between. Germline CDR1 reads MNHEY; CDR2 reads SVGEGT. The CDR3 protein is CASSVSTNTGELFF. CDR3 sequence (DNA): TGTGCCAGCAGCGTCAGTACGAACACCGGGGAGCTGTTTTTT.

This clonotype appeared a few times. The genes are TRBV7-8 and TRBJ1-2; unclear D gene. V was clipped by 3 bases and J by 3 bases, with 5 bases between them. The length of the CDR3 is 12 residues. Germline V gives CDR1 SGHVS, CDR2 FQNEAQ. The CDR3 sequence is CASSFTHYGYTF. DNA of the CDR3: TGTGCCAGCAGCTTTACGCACTATGGCTACACCTTC. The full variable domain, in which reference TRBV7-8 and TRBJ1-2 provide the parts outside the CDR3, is GAGVSQSPRYKVAKRGQDVALRCDPISGHVSLFWYQQALGQGPEFLTYFQNEAQLDKSGLPSDRFFAERPEGSVSTLKIQRTQQEDSAVYLCASSFTHYGYTFGSGTRLTVV.

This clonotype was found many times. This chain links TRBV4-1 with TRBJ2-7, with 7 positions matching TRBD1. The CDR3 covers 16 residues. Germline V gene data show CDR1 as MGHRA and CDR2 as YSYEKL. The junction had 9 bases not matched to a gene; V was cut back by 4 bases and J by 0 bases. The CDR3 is CASSLTLDRDSYEQYF. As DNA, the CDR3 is TGCGCCAGCAGCCTTACCTTAGACAGGGACTCCTACGAGCAGTACTTC.

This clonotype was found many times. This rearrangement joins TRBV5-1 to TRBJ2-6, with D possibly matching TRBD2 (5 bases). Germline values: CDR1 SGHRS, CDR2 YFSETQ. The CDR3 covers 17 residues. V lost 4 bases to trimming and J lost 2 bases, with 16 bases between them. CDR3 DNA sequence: TGCGCCAGCAGCCCGCGACGGGATACCGCTGGGGCCAACGTCCTGACTTTC. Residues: CASSPRRDTAGANVLTF.

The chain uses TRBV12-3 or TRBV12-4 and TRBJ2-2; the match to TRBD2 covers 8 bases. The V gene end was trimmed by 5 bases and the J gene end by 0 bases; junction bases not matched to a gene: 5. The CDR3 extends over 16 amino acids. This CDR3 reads CASSRAGGSNTGELFF. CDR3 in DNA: TGTGCCAGCAGTCGTGCGGGGGGCTCGAACACCGGGGAGCTGTTTTTT.

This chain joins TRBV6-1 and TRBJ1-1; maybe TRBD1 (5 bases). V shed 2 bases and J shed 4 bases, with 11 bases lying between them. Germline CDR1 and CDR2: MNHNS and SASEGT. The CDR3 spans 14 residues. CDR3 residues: CASSEPGLGTEAFF. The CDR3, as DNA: TGTGCCAGCAGTGAACCAGGGCTCGGCACTGAAGCTTTCTTT.

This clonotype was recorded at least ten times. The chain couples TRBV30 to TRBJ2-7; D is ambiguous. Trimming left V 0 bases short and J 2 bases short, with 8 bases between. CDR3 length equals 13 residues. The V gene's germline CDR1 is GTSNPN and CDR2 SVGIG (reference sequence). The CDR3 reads CAWSVSSPYEQYF. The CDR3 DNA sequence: TGTGCCTGGAGTGTAAGTTCACCCTACGAGCAGTACTTC.

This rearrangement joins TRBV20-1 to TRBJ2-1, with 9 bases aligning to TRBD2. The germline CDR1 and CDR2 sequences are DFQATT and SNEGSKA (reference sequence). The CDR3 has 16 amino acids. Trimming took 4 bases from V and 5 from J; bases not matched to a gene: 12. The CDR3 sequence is CSANGASGVVDNEQFF. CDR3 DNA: TGCAGTGCTAATGGGGCTAGCGGGGTAGTCGACAATGAGCAGTTCTTC.

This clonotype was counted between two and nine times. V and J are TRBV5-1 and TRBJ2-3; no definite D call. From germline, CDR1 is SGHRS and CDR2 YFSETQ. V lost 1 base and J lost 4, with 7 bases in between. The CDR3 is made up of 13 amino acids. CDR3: CASSLTVADTQYF. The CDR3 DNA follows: TGCGCCAGCAGCTTGACAGTAGCAGATACGCAGTATTTT.

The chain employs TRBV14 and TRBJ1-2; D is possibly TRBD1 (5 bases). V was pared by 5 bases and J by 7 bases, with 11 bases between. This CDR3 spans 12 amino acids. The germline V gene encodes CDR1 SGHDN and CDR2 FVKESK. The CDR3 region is CASSTRALGYTF. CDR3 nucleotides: TGTGCCAGCAGCACCAGGGCGCTTGGCTACACCTTC.

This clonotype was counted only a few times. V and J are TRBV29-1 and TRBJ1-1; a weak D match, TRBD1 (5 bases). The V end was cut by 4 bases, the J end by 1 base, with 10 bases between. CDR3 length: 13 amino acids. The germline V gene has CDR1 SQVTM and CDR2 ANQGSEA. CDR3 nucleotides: TGCAGCGTTGCAGAGGGGACGAACACTGAAGCTTTCTTT. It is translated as CSVAEGTNTEAFF.

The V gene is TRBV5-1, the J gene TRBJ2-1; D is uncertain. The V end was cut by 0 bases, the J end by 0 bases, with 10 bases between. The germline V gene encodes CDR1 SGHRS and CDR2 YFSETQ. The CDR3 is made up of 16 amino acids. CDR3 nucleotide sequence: TGCGCCAGCAGCTTGGTTGGCACCCACTCCTACAATGAGCAGTTCTTC. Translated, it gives CASSLVGTHSYNEQFF.

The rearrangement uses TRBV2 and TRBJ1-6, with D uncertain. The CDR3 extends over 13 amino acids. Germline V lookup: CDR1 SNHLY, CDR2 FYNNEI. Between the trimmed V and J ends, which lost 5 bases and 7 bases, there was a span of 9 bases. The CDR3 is CASSQTGNSPLHF. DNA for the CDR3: TGTGCCAGCAGTCAAACGGGGAATTCACCCCTCCACTTT.

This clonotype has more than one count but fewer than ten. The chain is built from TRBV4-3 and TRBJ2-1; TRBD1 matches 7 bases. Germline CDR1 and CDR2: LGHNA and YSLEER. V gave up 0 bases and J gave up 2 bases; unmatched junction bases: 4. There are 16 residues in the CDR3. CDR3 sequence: CASSQEGQGAYNEQFF. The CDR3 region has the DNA TGCGCCAGCAGCCAAGAAGGGCAGGGGGCCTACAATGAGCAGTTCTTC.

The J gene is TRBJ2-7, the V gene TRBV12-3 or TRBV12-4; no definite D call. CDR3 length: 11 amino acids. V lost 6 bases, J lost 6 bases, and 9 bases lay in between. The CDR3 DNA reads TGTGCCAGCAGCTCGTGGGGCGAGCAGTACTTC. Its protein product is CASSSWGEQYF.

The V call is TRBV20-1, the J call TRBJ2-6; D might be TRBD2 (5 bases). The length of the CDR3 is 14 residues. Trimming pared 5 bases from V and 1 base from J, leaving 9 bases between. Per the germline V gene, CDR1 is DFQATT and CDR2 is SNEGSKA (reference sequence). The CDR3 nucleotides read TGCAGTGCTCCTACTAGGTCTGGGGCCAACGTCCTGACTTTC. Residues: CSAPTRSGANVLTF.

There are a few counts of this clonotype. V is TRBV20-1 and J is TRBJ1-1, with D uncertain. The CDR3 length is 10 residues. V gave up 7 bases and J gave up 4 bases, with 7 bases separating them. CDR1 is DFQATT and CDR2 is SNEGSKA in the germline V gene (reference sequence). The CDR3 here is CSVHRTEAFF. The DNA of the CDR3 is TGCAGTGTCCACCGCACTGAAGCTTTCTTT.

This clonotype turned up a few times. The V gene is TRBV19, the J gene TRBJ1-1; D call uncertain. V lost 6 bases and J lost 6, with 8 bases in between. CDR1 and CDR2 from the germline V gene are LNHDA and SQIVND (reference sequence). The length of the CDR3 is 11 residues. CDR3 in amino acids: CASSSSAEAFF. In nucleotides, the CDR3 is TGTGCCAGTAGCTCAAGTGCTGAAGCTTTCTTT. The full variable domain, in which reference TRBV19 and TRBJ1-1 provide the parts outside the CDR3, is DGGITQSPKYLFRKEGQNVTLSCEQNLNHDAMYWYRQDPGQGLRLIYYSQIVNDFQKGDIAEGYSVSREKKESFPLTVTSAQKNPTAFYLCASSSSAEAFFGQGTRLTVV.

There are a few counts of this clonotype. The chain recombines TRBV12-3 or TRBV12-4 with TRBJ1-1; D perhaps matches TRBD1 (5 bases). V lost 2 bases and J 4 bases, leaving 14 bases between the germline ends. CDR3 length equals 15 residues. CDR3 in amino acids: CASSLFPGAGTEAFF. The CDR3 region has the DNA TGTGCCAGCAGTTTATTCCCCGGGGCCGGCACTGAAGCTTTCTTT.

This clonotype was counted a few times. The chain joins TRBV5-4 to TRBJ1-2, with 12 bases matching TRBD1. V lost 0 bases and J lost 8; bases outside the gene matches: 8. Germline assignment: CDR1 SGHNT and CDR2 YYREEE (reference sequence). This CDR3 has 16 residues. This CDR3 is CASSLAGRDRGRGYTF. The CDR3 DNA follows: TGTGCCAGCAGCTTGGCGGGTCGGGACAGGGGGCGCGGCTACACCTTC. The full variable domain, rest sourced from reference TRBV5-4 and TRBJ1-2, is ETGVTQSPTHLIKTRGQQVTLRCSSQSGHNTVSWYQQALGQGPQFIFQYYREEENGRGNFPPRFSGLQFPNYSSELNVNALELDDSALYLCASSLAGRDRGRGYTFGSGTRLTVV.

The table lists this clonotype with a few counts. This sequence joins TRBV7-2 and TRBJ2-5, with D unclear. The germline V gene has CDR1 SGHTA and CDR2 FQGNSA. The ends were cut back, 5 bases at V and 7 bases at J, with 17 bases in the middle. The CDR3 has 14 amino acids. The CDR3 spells CASSPAASVRTQYF. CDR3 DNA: TGTGCCAGCAGCCCCGCCGCTAGTGTTCGGACCCAGTACTTC.

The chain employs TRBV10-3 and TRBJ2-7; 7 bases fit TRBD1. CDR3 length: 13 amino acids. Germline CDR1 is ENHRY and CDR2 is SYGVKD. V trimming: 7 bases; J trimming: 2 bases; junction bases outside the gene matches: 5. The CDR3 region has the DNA TGTGCCATCAAGGGGACAGTGACCTACGAGCAGTACTTC. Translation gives CAIKGTVTYEQYF.

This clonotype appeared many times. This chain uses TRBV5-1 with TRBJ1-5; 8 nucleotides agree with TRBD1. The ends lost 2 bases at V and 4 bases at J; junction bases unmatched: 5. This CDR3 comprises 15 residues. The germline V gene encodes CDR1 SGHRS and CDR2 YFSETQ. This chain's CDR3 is CASSLQGGGNQPQHF. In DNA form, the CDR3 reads TGCGCCAGCAGCTTACAGGGGGGGGGTAATCAGCCCCAGCATTTT. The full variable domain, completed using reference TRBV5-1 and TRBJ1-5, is KAGVTQTPRYLIKTRGQQVTLSCSPISGHRSVSWYQQTPGQGLQFLFEYFSETQRNKGNFPGRFSGRQFSNSRSEMNVSTLELGDSALYLCASSLQGGGNQPQHFGDGTRLSIL.

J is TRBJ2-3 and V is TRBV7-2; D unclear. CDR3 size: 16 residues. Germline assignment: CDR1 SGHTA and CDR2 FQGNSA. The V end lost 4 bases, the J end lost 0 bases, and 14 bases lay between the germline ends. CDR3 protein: CASSSGLWASTDTQYF. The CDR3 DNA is TGTGCCAGCAGCTCCGGGCTGTGGGCTAGCACAGATACGCAGTATTTT.

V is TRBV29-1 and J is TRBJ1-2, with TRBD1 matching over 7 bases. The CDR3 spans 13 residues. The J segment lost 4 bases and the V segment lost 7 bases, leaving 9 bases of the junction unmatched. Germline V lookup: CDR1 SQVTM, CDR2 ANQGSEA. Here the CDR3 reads CSDRARGGYGYTF. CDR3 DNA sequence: TGCAGCGACCGCGCCAGGGGGGGCTATGGCTACACCTTC.

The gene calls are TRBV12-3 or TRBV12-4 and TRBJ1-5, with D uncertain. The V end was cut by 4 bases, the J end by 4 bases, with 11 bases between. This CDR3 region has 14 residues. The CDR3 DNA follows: TGTGCCAGCAGTTGGCCTGGTCCTAATCAGCCCCAGCATTTT. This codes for CASSWPGPNQPQHF.

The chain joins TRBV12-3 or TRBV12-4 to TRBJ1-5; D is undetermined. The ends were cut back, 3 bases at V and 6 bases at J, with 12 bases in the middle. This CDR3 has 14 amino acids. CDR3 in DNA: TGTGCCAGCAGTTTCGGGCAGCGTGTTCAGCCCCAGCATTTT. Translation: CASSFGQRVQPQHF.

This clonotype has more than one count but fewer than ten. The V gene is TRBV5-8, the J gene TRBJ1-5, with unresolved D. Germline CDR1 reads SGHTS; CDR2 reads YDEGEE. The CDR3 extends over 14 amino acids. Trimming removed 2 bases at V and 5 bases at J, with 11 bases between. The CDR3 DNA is TGTGCCAGCAGCTTCTGGAACCCCGATCAGCCCCAGCATTTT. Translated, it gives CASSFWNPDQPQHF.

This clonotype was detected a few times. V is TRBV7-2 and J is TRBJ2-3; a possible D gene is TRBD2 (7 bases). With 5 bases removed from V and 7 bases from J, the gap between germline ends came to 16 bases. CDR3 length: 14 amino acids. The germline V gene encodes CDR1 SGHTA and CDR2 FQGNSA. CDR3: CASSRGALSNTQYF. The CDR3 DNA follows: TGTGCCAGCAGCCGGGGGGCCCTATCAAATACGCAGTATTTT. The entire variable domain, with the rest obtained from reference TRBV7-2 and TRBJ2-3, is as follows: GAGVSQSPSNKVTEKGKDVELRCDPISGHTALYWYRQSLGQGLEFLIYFQGNSAPDKSGLPSDRFSAERTGGSVSTLTIQRTQQEDSAVYLCASSRGALSNTQYFGPGTRLTVL.